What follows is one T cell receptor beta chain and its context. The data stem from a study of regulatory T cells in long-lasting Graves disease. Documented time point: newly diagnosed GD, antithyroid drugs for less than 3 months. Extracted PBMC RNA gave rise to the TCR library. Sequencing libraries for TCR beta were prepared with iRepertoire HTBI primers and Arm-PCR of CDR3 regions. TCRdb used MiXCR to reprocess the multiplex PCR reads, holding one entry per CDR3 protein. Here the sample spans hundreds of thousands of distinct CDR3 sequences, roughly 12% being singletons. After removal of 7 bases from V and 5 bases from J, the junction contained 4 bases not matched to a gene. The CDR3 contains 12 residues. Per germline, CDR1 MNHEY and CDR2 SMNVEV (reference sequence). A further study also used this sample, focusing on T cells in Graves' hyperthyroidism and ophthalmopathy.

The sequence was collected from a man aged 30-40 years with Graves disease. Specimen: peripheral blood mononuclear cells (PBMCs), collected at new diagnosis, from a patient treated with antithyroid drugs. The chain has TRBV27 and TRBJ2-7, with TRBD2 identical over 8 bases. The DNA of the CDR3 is TGTGCCAGCACCCCGGGGGGGGACGAGCAGTACTTC. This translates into CASTPGGDEQYF.